These 27 T cell receptor beta chains originate from one sample sequenced in a study of blood T cell repertoires in COVID-19. Clones were read by immunoSEQ multiplex PCR, and TCRdb kept only the in-frame ones, dropping some. The sample holds some 400,000 clones, 87% seen once. The sequencing sample was made of peripheral blood. The receptors originated from a woman aged 25 to 45 with COVID-19, enrolled during active disease.

This rearrangement joins TRBV28 to TRBJ2-3, with 12 positions matching TRBD1. Germline lookup yields CDR1 MDHEN and CDR2 SYDVKM. The CDR3 is made up of 15 amino acids. V trimming: 5 bases; J trimming: 7 bases; junction bases outside the gene matches: 7. The CDR3 is CASSGPGQGANTQYF. The DNA of the CDR3 is TGTGCCAGCAGTGGACCGGGACAGGGGGCGAATACGCAGTATTTT.

V usage is TRBV24-1 and J usage is TRBJ1-2; weak D call: TRBD1 (5 bases). This CDR3 is 12 amino acids long. V gave up 9 bases and J gave up 4 bases, with 11 bases separating them. In germline, CDR1 is KGHDR, CDR2 SFDVKD. CDR3 nucleotides: TGTGCCACCGCGGACACAGGCTATGGCTACACCTTC. This encodes CATADTGYGYTF.

J is TRBJ2-7 and V is TRBV6-5, with TRBD1 matching over 7 bases. The junction had 10 bases not matched to a gene; V was cut back by 4 bases and J by 4 bases. Germline loops: CDR1 MNHEY, CDR2 SVGAGI. The CDR3 length is 15 residues. The CDR3: CASSLYSGTVYEQYF. The CDR3, as DNA: TGTGCCAGCAGTTTATACTCCGGGACAGTTTACGAGCAGTACTTC.

The V and J genes are TRBV7-9 and TRBJ1-1; 7 positions agree with TRBD1. The germline V gene has CDR1 SEHNR and CDR2 FQNEAQ (reference sequence). The CDR3 spans 15 residues. Trimming took 5 bases from V and 5 from J; bases not matched to a gene: 11. The CDR3 reads CASSLRQGWGTEAFF. As DNA, the CDR3 is TGTGCCAGCAGCCTCCGACAGGGTTGGGGAACTGAAGCTTTCTTT.

V usage is TRBV7-2 and J usage is TRBJ2-7; 7 bases fit TRBD2. The trim removed 5 bases at V and 7 bases at J, leaving 8 bases unmatched. CDR3 length: 13 amino acids. CDR1 SGHTA and CDR2 FQGNSA come from the germline V gene. CDR3 protein: CASSLRLAGEQYF. The CDR3 bases are TGTGCCAGCAGCCTTCGACTAGCCGGTGAGCAGTACTTC.

V and J are TRBV30 and TRBJ2-7; 9 bases match TRBD2. CDR1 and CDR2 (germline): GTSNPN, SVGIG (reference sequence). The ends lost 1 base at V and 3 bases at J; junction bases unmatched: 4. The CDR3 consists of 14 residues. CDR3 bases: TGTGCCTGGAGTGGGGCTAGCGGGGTCTACGAGCAGTACTTC. Translating it yields CAWSGASGVYEQYF.

This clone has only a few counts. The V call is TRBV5-1, the J call TRBJ1-2; 9 bases match TRBD1. This CDR3 has 15 residues. The germline CDR1 and CDR2 sequences are SGHRS and YFSETQ. The J segment lost 4 bases and the V segment lost 4 bases, leaving 8 bases of the junction unmatched. The DNA for the CDR3 is TGCGCCAGCAGCGGTGGGACAGGGTCCCTCTATGGCTACACCTTC. It translates to CASSGGTGSLYGYTF.

The chain has TRBV7-9 and TRBJ2-1; tentative D call: TRBD1 (6 bases). The CDR3 sequence is 16 residues long. Trimming removed 0 bases at V and 4 bases at J, with 13 bases between. Germline lookup yields CDR1 SEHNR and CDR2 FQNEAQ (reference sequence). CDR3 sequence reads: CASSLAGAGEYNEQFF. CDR3 nucleotide sequence: TGTGCCAGCAGCTTAGCGGGGGCAGGGGAATACAATGAGCAGTTCTTC. Combining the CDR3 with reference TRBV7-9 and TRBJ2-1 gives the whole variable domain DTGVSQNPRHKITKRGQNVTFRCDPISEHNRLYWYRQTLGQGPEFLTYFQNEAQLEKSRLLSDRFSAERPKGSFSTLEIQRTEQGDSAMYLCASSLAGAGEYNEQFFGPGTRLTVL.

The J gene is TRBJ1-5, the V gene TRBV6-1; the D gene is possibly TRBD1 (5 bases). The V gene's germline CDR1 is MNHNS and CDR2 SASEGT. Trimming pared 0 bases from V and 6 bases from J, leaving 9 bases between. The CDR3 runs 14 residues. CDR3: CASSEAWGGQPQHF. CDR3 DNA: TGTGCCAGCAGTGAAGCTTGGGGGGGTCAGCCCCAGCATTTT.

The V and J genes are TRBV7-9 and TRBJ2-3; no firm D call. Per germline, CDR1 SEHNR and CDR2 FQNEAQ (reference sequence). CDR3 length: 13 amino acids. Between the trimmed V and J ends, which lost 5 bases and 0 bases, there was a span of 6 bases. As DNA, the CDR3 is TGTGCCAGCAGCCCCCCAAGCACAGATACGCAGTATTTT. Translation: CASSPPSTDTQYF.

V gene TRBV9 combines with J gene TRBJ2-3, with 9 bases lining up with TRBD1. The CDR3 loop spans 14 amino acids. In germline, CDR1 is SGDLS, CDR2 YYNGEE. V shed 2 bases and J 6 bases; nucleotides not matched to a gene: 4. The CDR3 coding sequence is TGTGCCAGCAGCGTGCGGGACAGGGTGGATACGCAGTATTTT. It encodes CASSVRDRVDTQYF.

V is TRBV7-2 and J is TRBJ1-4; the match to TRBD1 covers 8 bases. From germline, CDR1 is SGHTA and CDR2 FQGNSA. CDR3 size: 14 residues. V trimming: 5 bases; J trimming: 4 bases; junction bases outside the gene matches: 3. The CDR3 loop is CASSPQGGNEKLFF. The CDR3 DNA reads TGTGCCAGCAGCCCACAGGGGGGTAATGAAAAACTGTTTTTT.

The chain links TRBV5-3 to TRBJ2-5, with unresolved D. TRBV5-3 qualifies as an ORF whose function is uncertain. The CDR3 runs to 11 residues. Between the trimmed V and J ends, which lost 4 bases and 5 bases, there was a span of 6 bases. The CDR3 spells CARSPLETQYF. DNA for the CDR3: TGTGCCAGAAGCCCATTGGAGACCCAGTACTTC.

The rearrangement uses TRBV19 and TRBJ1-1; 9 nucleotides agree with TRBD1. Looked up from germline, CDR1 is LNHDA and CDR2 is SQIVND (reference sequence). This CDR3 is 14 amino acids long. V was pared by 5 bases and J by 1 base, with 2 bases of the junction left unmatched. The CDR3 spells CASSLGQGNTEAFF. CDR3 coding DNA: TGTGCCAGTAGTCTGGGACAGGGGAACACTGAAGCTTTCTTT. Filled out from reference TRBV19 and TRBJ1-1, the complete variable domain reads DGGITQSPKYLFRKEGQNVTLSCEQNLNHDAMYWYRQDPGQGLRLIYYSQIVNDFQKGDIAEGYSVSREKKESFPLTVTSAQKNPTAFYLCASSLGQGNTEAFFGQGTRLTVV.

The V gene is TRBV7-2, the J gene TRBJ2-3; possible D gene TRBD2, 6 bases. Germline V gives CDR1 SGHTA, CDR2 FQGNSA. With 4 bases removed from V and 6 bases from J, the gap between germline ends came to 14 bases. CDR3 length: 14 amino acids. The chain's CDR3 is CASSYLTSGDTQYF. In nucleotides, the CDR3 is TGTGCCAGCAGCTATCTGACTAGTGGGGATACGCAGTATTTT.

This chain joins TRBV11-2 and TRBJ2-5; 9 bases are a match to TRBD2. J gave up 5 bases and V 8 bases, and 12 bases lay outside the gene matches. Germline loops: CDR1 SGHAT, CDR2 FQNNGV. The CDR3 totals 15 residues. The CDR3 DNA is TGTGCCAGCGAAACGGGGGCTAGCGGGACGGAGACCCAGTACTTC. Protein product: CASETGASGTETQYF.

This rearrangement joins TRBV6-5 to TRBJ2-3; D gene ambiguous. V shed 7 bases and J shed 1 base, with 6 bases lying between them. CDR3 length equals 12 residues. Germline loops: CDR1 MNHEY, CDR2 SVGAGI. CDR3 bases: TGTGCCAGCAATCGGGGCACAGATACGCAGTATTTT. It translates to CASNRGTDTQYF.

This chain links TRBV18 with TRBJ1-1; D remains unclear. The CDR3 loop spans 13 amino acids. The ends were cut back, 5 bases at V and 8 bases at J, with 15 bases in the middle. Germline V gives CDR1 KGHSH, CDR2 LQKENI. The CDR3 nucleotides are TGTGCCAGCTCATTGGACTCATCGGCGGAAGCTTTCTTT. Protein product: CASSLDSSAEAFF.

The chain combines TRBV6-2 or TRBV6-3 with TRBJ1-4, with D perhaps TRBD1 (5 bases). The CDR3 is made up of 16 amino acids. Germline V lookup: CDR1 MNHEY, CDR2 SVGEGT. V was pared by 2 bases and J by 4 bases, with 14 bases between. The DNA of the CDR3 is TGTGCCAGCAGTTACCGGGCTGCCAGGGTTAATGAAAAACTGTTTTTT. It encodes CASSYRAARVNEKLFF.

This chain joins TRBV11-2 and TRBJ2-7; D is unresolved. This CDR3 has 11 amino acids. Germline-derived CDR1 and CDR2 are SGHAT and FQNNGV. Trimming stripped 2 bases from V and 7 bases from J, with 6 bases between. CDR3: CASSLLSEQYF. In DNA form, the CDR3 reads TGTGCCAGCAGCTTACTCTCTGAGCAGTACTTC.

The chain has TRBV21-1 and TRBJ2-7; the D call of TRBD1 is as the table states it, not checked on the DNA. TRBV21-1 has pseudogene status. This CDR3 spans 18 amino acids. Here the CDR3 reads CASSKGMDRPLVRDEQYF. The CDR3 nucleotides are TGTGCCAGCAGCAAGGGAATGGACAGACCCCTCGTACGAGACGAGCAGTACTTC.

The chain joins TRBV5-4 to TRBJ2-1, with TRBD1 identical over 7 bases. J gave up 4 bases and V 3 bases, and 16 bases lay outside the gene matches. Germline CDR1 and CDR2: SGHNT and YYREEE (reference sequence). The CDR3 runs to 18 residues. The CDR3, as DNA: TGTGCCAGCAGCTATCAACGGTCCCACACAGGGGAGTACAATGAGCAGTTCTTC. It codes for CASSYQRSHTGEYNEQFF.

The V and J genes are TRBV24-1 and TRBJ2-1; 7 bases match TRBD2. The germline V gene encodes CDR1 KGHDR and CDR2 SFDVKD. The CDR3 is made up of 11 amino acids. J gave up 10 bases and V 5 bases, and 1 base lay outside the gene matches. In DNA, the CDR3 is TGTGCCACCAGTGTGCGGGAGGAGCAGTTCTTC. Protein sequence: CATSVREEQFF.

This clone was seen only once. The chain uses TRBV18 and TRBJ2-7; weak D call: TRBD1 (6 bases). V was trimmed by 6 bases and J by 3 bases, leaving 15 bases between them. The CDR3 covers 14 residues. CDR1 and CDR2 from the germline V gene are KGHSH and LQKENI. In DNA, the CDR3 is TGTGCCAGCTCCCCCAGGGGCGAGAGCTACGAGCAGTACTTC. Translation gives CASSPRGESYEQYF.

This chain connects TRBV6-2 or TRBV6-3 to TRBJ2-3, with D tentatively TRBD1 (6 bases). The V and J ends lost 2 bases and 3 bases respectively, with 6 bases between them. The CDR3 covers 13 residues. Germline V gene lookup returns CDR1 MNHEY and CDR2 SVGEGT. This CDR3 reads CASSYRGTDTQYF. DNA of the CDR3: TGTGCCAGCAGTTACAGGGGGACAGATACGCAGTATTTT.

The chain combines TRBV6-2 or TRBV6-3 with TRBJ2-7, with TRBD1 as a possible D gene (5 bases). The CDR3 runs 13 residues. The germline V and J ends were trimmed by 0 bases and 4 bases, with 7 bases remaining between them. CDR1 and CDR2 from the germline V gene are MNHEY and SVGEGT. In nucleotides, the CDR3 is TGTGCCAGCAGTTACTCAAGGGGATACGAGCAGTACTTC. This codes for CASSYSRGYEQYF.

The chain carries TRBV5-1 and TRBJ1-4, with D possibly being TRBD1 (5 bases). The CDR3 is made up of 15 amino acids. CDR1 is SGHRS, CDR2 YFSETQ, per germline. Trimming stripped 5 bases from V and 8 bases from J, with 19 bases between. The CDR3 bases are TGCGCCAGCAGAGTTACCTTTGGGGCGGGAGAAAAACTGTTTTTT. It specifies CASRVTFGAGEKLFF.